This T cell receptor (beta chain) originates from a study of beta chain features in type 1 diabetes. The authors reverse transcribed all of the isolated RNA, so sequencing captured expressed TCRB transcripts. There were about 3.5 million reads on average in the naive, central memory and regulatory T cell samples. Method: immunoSEQ multiplex PCR; TCRdb's copy keeps in-frame clones and lacks some. The sample consists of roughly 150,000 clones, around 10% of them appearing once. General study points: The study notes PCR might favor shorter templates equally in patients and controls.

Blood was drawn once from each donor into heparinised tubes. The draws averaged roughly 120 mL. CDR3 length: 14 amino acids. Germline-derived CDR1 and CDR2 are LGHNA and YNFKEQ. Trimming removed 1 base at V and 6 bases at J, with 10 bases between. This clone occurred a few times. What it binds is unknown. This TCR derives from a young man in good health. The source material was central memory CD4+ T cells from blood. The chain is built from TRBV4-2 and TRBJ2-1; unclear D gene. The CDR3 nucleotides read TGTGCCAGCAGCCAAGGGGCAGTCCCCAATGAGCAGTTCTTC. Translated, it gives CASSQGAVPNEQFF.